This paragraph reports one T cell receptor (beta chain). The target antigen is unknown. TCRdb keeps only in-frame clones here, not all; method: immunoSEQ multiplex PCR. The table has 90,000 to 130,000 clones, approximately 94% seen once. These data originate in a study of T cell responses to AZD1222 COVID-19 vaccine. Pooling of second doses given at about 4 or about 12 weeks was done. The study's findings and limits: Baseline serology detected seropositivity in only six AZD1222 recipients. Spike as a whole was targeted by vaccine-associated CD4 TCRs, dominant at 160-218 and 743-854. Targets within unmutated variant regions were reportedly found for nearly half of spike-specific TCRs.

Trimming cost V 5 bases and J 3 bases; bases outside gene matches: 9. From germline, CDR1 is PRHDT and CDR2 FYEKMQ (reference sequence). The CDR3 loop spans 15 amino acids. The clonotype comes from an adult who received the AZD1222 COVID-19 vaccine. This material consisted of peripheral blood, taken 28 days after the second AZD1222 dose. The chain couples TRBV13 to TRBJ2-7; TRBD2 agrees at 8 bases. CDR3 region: CASSSGGLLSYEQYF. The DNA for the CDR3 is TGTGCCAGCAGCAGCGGGGGACTCCTTAGCTACGAGCAGTACTTC.